One and the same sample provided the 3 T cell receptor beta chains below, sequenced in a study of brain T cells in children with intractable seizures (dated by TCRdb to the early 2020s). The intended sense of this specimen's time point label: blood from clinic visit 5 months post-surgery; TSC patient then seizure free. Library preparation used the immunoSEQ multiplex PCR assay. TCRdb obtained this table from immuneACCESS and retained in-frame rearrangements with V and J assigned. These tables miss some clones; where compared with another copy, unresolved V genes account for less than half of the shortfall, and the remainder is unexplained. The sample contains about 340,000 clones, 93% of them found a single time. The ten biggest clones cover 5% to 7% of the sample. This material consisted of peripheral blood, taken roughly 5 months after surgery. Source of these receptors: a boy younger than two with tuberous sclerosis and intractable seizures.

Notes on this clone: The sample has other DNA sequences that encode this CDR3 too. This chain uses TRBV3-1 (or the pseudogene TRBV3-2) with TRBJ1-1; D remains unclear. CDR3 length: 14 residues. V was clipped by 0 bases and J by 2 bases, with 7 bases between them. The germline gives CDR1 LGHDT, CDR2 YNNKEL (reference sequence). DNA for the CDR3: TGTGCCAGCAGCCAAGATGGAGGTAACACTGAAGCTTTCTTT. Protein sequence: CASSQDGGNTEAFF.

The chain employs TRBV3-1 (or the pseudogene TRBV3-2) and TRBJ1-2, with D perhaps TRBD1 (5 bases). Germline V gives CDR1 LGHDT, CDR2 YNNKEL (reference sequence). The CDR3 consists of 15 residues. The ends were cut back, 0 bases at V and 8 bases at J, with 16 bases in the middle. The CDR3 bases are TGTGCCAGCAGCCAAGATTTTTCAGGGAGCTACGGCTACACCTTC. Protein: CASSQDFSGSYGYTF.

The V gene is TRBV5-1, the J gene TRBJ1-2; a possible D gene is TRBD1 (6 bases). This CDR3 comprises 15 residues. Germline-derived CDR1 and CDR2 are SGHRS and YFSETQ. V lost 2 bases and J lost 0, with 11 bases in between. CDR3 protein: CASSFTQGSNYGYTF. Here the CDR3 DNA reads TGCGCCAGCAGCTTTACACAGGGATCTAACTATGGCTACACCTTC.